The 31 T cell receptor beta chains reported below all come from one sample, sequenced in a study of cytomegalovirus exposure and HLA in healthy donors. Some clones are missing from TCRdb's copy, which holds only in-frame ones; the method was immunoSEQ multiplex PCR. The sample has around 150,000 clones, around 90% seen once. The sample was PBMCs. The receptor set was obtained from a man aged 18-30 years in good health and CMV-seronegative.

The CDR3 protein is CASSQARGNYGYTF. CDR3 nucleotide sequence: TGTGCCAGCAGCCAGGCCAGGGGGAACTATGGCTACACCTTC. The chain employs TRBV6-5 and TRBJ1-2; TRBD1 aligns across 7 bases. Germline V gene data show CDR1 as MNHEY and CDR2 as SVGAGI. CDR3 length equals 14 residues. V shed 6 bases and J 2 bases; nucleotides not matched to a gene: 6.

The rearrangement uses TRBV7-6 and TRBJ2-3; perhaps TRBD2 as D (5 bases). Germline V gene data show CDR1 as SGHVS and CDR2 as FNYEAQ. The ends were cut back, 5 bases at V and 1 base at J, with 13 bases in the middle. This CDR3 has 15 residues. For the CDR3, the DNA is TGTGCCAGCAGCAGAACTGGACTCCGCACAGATACGCAGTATTTT. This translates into CASSRTGLRTDTQYF.

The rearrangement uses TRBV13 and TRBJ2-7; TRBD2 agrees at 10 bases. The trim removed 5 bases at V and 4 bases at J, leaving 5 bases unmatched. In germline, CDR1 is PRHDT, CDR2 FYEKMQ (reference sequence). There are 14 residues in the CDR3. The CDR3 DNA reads TGTGCCAGCAGCCCCGGACTAGCGGCTTACGAGCAGTACTTC. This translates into CASSPGLAAYEQYF.

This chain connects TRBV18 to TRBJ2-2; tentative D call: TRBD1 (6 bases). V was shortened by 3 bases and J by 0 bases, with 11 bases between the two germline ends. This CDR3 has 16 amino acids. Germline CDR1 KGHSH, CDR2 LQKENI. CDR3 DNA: TGTGCCAGCTCACCTATGGACAGCGCGAACACCGGGGAGCTGTTTTTT. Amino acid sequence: CASSPMDSANTGELFF.

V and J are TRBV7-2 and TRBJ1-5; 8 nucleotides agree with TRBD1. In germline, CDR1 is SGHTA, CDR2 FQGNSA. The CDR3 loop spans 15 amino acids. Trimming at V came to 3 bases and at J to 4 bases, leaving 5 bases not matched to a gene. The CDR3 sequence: CASSLLRQGNQPQHF. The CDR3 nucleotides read TGTGCCAGCAGCTTGCTCCGACAGGGGAATCAGCCCCAGCATTTT.

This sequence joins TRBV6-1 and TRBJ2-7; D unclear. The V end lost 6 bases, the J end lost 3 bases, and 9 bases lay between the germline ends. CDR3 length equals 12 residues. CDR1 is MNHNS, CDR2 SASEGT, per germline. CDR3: CASSLDYYEQYV. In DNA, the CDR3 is TGTGCCAGCAGCCTAGATTACTACGAGCAGTACGTC.

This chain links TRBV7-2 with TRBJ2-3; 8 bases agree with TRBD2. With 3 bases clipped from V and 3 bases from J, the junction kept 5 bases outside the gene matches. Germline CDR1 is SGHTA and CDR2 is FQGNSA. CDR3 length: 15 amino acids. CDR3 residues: CASSLSGSGTDTQYF. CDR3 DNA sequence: TGTGCCAGCAGCTTGAGCGGGAGCGGAACAGATACGCAGTATTTT.

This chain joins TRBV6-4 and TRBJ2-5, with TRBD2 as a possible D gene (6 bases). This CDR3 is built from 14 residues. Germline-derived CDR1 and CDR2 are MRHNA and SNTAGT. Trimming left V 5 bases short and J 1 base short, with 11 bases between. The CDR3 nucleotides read TGTGCCAGCAGTCCGGAGGGTGGCCAAGAGACCCAGTACTTC. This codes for CASSPEGGQETQYF.

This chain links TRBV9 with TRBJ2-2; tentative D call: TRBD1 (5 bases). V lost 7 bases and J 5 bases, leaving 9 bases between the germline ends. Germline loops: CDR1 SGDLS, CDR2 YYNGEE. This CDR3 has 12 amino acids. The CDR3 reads CASDRHTGELFF. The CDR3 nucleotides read TGTGCCAGCGACAGACATACCGGGGAGCTGTTTTTT. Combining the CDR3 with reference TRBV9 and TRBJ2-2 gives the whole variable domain DSGVTQTPKHLITATGQRVTLRCSPRSGDLSVYWYQQSLDQGLQFLIQYYNGEERAKGNILERFSAQQFPDLHSELNLSSLELGDSALYFCASDRHTGELFFGEGSRLTVL.

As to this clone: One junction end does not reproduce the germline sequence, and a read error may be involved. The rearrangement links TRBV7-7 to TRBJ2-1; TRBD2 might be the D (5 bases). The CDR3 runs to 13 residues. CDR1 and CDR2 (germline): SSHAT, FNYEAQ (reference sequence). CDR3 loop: CASSQILRDEQFF. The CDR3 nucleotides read TGTGCTAGCAGCCAGATTTTGAGGGATGAGCAGTTCTTC.

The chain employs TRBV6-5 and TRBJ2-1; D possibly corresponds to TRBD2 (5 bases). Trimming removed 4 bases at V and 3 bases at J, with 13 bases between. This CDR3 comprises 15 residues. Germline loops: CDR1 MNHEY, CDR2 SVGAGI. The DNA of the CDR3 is TGTGCCAGCAGTTCGGCCGCGGGTAGCTACAATGAGCAGTTCTTC. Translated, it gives CASSSAAGSYNEQFF.

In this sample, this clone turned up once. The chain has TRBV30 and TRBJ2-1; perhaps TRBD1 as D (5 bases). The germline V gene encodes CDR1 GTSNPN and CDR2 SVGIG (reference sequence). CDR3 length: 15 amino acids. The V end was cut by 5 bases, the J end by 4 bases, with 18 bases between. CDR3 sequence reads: CAWGLGAPQYNEQFF. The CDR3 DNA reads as TGTGCCTGGGGATTAGGGGCCCCGCAGTACAATGAGCAGTTCTTC.

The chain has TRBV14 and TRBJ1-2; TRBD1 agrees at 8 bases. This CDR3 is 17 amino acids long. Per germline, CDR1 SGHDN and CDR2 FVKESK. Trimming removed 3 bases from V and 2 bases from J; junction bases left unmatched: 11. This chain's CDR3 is CASSQMNRGQGNYGYTF. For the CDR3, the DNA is TGTGCCAGCAGCCAGATGAATCGCGGACAGGGAAACTATGGCTACACCTTC.

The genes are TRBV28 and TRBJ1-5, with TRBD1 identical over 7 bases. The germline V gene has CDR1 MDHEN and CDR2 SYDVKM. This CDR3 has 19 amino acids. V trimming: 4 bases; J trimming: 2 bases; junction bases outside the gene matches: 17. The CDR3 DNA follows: TGTGCCAGCAGTTCCACCGGGACAGACACATGGGGGGGCAATCAGCCCCAGCATTTT. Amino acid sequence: CASSSTGTDTWGGNQPQHF.

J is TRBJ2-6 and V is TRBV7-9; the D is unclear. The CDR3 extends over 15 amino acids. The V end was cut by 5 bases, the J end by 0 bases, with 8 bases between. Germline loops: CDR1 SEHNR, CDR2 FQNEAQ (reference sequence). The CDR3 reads CASSPPYSGANVLTF. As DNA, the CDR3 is TGTGCCAGCAGCCCCCCTTACTCTGGGGCCAACGTCCTGACTTTC.

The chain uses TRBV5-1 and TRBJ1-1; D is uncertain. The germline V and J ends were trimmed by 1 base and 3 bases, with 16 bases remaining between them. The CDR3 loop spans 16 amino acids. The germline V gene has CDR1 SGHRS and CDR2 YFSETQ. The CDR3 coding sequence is TGCGCCAGCAGCTTGACAACCCAGGAGGCGGACACTGAAGCTTTCTTT. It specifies CASSLTTQEADTEAFF.

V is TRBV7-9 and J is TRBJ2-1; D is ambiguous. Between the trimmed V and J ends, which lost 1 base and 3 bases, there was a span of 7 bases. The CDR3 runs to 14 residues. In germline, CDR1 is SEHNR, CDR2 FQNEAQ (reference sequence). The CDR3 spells CASSLGAVYNEQFF. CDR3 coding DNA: TGTGCCAGCAGCTTAGGGGCAGTCTACAATGAGCAGTTCTTC.

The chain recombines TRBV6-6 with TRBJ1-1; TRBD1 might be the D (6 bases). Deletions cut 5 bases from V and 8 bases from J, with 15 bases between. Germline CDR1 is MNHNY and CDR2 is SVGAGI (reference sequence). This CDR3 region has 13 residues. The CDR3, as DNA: TGTGCCAGCAGTCCAGGGGTAGACAGAGAAGCTTTCTTT. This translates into CASSPGVDREAFF.

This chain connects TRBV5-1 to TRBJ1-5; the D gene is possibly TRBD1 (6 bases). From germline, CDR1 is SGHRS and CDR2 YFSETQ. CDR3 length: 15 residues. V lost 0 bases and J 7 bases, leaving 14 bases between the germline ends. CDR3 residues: CASSLAGTKGQPQHF. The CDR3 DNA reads TGCGCCAGCAGCTTGGCAGGGACAAAGGGACAGCCCCAGCATTTT.

Here the CDR3 DNA reads TGTGCCAGCAGCTACCGGAGCGAAGCTTTCTTT. Its translation is CASSYRSEAFF. The V call is TRBV5-4, the J call TRBJ1-1; unclear D gene. The CDR3 is made up of 11 amino acids. Germline-derived CDR1 and CDR2 are SGHNT and YYREEE (reference sequence). Trimming took off 3 bases at V and 8 bases at J, with 8 bases between the two ends.

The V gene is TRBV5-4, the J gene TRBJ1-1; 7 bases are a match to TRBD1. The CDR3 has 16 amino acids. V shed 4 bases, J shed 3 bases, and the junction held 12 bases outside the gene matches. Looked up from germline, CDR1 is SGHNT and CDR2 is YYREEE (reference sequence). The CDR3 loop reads CASSPIRDRPDTEAFF. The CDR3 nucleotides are TGTGCCAGCAGCCCGATCCGGGACAGACCCGACACTGAAGCTTTCTTT. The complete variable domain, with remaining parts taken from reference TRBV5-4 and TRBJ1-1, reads ETGVTQSPTHLIKTRGQQVTLRCSSQSGHNTVSWYQQALGQGPQFIFQYYREEENGRGNFPPRFSGLQFPNYSSELNVNALELDDSALYLCASSPIRDRPDTEAFFGQGTRLTVV.

The CDR3 DNA reads TGCGCCAGCAGCCGTGGACTAGCGGGACTCACAGATACGCAGTATTTT. It codes for CASSRGLAGLTDTQYF. J is TRBJ2-3 and V is TRBV4-3, with 12 bases fitting TRBD2. This CDR3 contains 16 residues. The trim removed 4 bases at V and 2 bases at J, leaving 4 bases unmatched. Germline V CDR1 and CDR2: LGHNA, YSLEER.

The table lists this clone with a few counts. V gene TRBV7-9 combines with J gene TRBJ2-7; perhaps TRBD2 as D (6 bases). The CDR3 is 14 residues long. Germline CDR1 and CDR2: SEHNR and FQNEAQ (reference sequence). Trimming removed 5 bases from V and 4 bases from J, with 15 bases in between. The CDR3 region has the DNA TGTGCCAGCAGCGCGAGCGGGCGGGGATACGAGCAGTACTTC. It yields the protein CASSASGRGYEQYF.

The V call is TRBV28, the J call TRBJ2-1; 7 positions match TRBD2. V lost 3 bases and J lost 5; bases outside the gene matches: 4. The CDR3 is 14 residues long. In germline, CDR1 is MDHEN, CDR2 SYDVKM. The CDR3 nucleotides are TGTGCCAGCAGTTTTCTAGCGGCCGACAATGAGCAGTTCTTC. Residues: CASSFLAADNEQFF.

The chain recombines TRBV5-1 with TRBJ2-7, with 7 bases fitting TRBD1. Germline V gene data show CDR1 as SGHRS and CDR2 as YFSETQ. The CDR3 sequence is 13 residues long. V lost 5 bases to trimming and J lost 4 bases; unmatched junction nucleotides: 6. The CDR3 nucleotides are TGCGCCAGCAGTTGGGGACAGAGTTACGAGCAGTACTTC. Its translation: CASSWGQSYEQYF.

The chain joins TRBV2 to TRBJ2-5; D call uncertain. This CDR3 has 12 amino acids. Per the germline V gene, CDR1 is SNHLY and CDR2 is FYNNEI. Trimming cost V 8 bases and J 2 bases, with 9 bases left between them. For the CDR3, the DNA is TGTGCCAGCGGTACTCGTCAAGAGACCCAGTACTTC. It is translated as CASGTRQETQYF.

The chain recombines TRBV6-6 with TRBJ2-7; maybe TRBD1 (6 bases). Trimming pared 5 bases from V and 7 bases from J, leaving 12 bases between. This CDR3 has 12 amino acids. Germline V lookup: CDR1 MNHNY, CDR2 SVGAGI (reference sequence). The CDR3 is CASSQDRREQYV. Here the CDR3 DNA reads TGTGCCAGCAGTCAGGACAGACGTGAGCAGTACGTC.

The CDR3 loop reads CATRRTSGSHEQYF. CDR3 DNA sequence: TGTGCCACCCGACGGACTAGCGGGAGCCACGAGCAGTACTTC. The rearrangement joins TRBV28 to TRBJ2-7; 13 positions agree with TRBD2. From germline, CDR1 is MDHEN and CDR2 SYDVKM. The trim removed 10 bases at V and 5 bases at J, leaving 8 bases unmatched. The CDR3 spans 14 residues.

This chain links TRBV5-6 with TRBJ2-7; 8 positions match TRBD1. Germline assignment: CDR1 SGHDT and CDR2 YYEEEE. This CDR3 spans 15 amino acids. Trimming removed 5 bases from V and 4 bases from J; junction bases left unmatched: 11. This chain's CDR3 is CASSMTGVARYEQYV. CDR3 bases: TGTGCCAGCAGTATGACAGGGGTCGCCCGATACGAGCAGTACGTC.

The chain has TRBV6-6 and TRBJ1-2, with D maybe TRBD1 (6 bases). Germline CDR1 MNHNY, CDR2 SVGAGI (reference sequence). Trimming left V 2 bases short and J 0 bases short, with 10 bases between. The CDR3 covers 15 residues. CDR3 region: CASSYDRRANYGYTF. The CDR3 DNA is TGTGCCAGCAGTTACGACAGGAGAGCTAACTATGGCTACACCTTC.

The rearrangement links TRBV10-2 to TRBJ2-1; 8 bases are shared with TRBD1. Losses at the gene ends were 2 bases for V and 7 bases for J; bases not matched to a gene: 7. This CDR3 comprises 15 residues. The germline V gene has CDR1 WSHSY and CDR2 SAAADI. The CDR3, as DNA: TGCGCCAGCAGTGAGGGCCAGGGGGCGCGGAATGAGCAGTTCTTC. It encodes CASSEGQGARNEQFF.